This TCR beta chain was sequenced during a study of blood T cells in healthy people across ages. No fewer than 7 million PBMCs went into each sample. Broader study findings: TCR beta diversity was tightly associated with the proportion of naive T cells. Observed TCR beta diversity per million T cells went down as age went up. This fall followed a roughly linear course with age.

The table lists this clonotype with a count of one. Its antigen is undetermined. Primers used in a second PCR of about 7 to 11 cycles were a sample-barcoded 5' primer and a J-beta primer mix. TCRdb recomputed calls from the 5' RACE reads with MiXCR, one row per CDR3 protein. The sample yields approximately 830,000 distinct CDR3 sequences, 60% to 80% seen once. This TCR was sampled from a man under 40 in good health. Sequencing was carried out using blood.

The CDR3 spells CAISETDTRAKNIQYF. CDR3 bases: TGTGCCATCAGTGAGACGGACACGAGGGCCAAAAACATTCAGTACTTC. The V and J genes are TRBV10-3 and TRBJ2-4; TRBD1 is a possible D gene (5 bases). The CDR3 totals 16 residues. Germline values: CDR1 ENHRY, CDR2 SYGVKD. V dropped 2 bases and J dropped 1 base, with 12 bases sitting between them.